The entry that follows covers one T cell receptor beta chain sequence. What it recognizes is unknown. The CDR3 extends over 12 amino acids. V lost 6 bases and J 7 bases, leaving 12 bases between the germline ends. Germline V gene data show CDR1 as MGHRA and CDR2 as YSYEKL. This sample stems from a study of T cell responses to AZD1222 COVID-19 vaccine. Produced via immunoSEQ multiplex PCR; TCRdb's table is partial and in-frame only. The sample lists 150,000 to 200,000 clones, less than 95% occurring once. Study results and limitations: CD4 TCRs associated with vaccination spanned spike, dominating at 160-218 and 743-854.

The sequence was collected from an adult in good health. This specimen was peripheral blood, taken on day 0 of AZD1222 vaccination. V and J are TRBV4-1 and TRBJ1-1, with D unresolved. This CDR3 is CASRRQGGEAFF. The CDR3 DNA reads TGCGCCAGCAGGCGTCAAGGTGGTGAAGCTTTCTTT.